The rows below give T cell receptor beta chains drawn from one sample of a study of blood T cell repertoires in COVID-19. Profiling relied on immunoSEQ multiplex PCR, and the TCRdb table lists in-frame clones only, not all of them. The sample contains more than 110,000 clones, about 90% of which appear only once. The sequencing input was peripheral blood. These receptors were obtained from a woman aged 80 or over with acute or convalescent COVID-19. The conserved cysteine and the conserved F or W are not part of the CDR3 here.

j_gene: TRBJ1-1; v_gene: TRBV2; CDR3aa: ASTRVGTGNSEAF
j_gene: TRBJ1-1; v_gene: TRBV11-3; CDR3aa: ASSLRQGTEAF
j_gene: TRBJ1-6; v_gene: TRBV30; CDR3aa: AWSDSYNSPLH
j_gene: TRBJ1-6; v_gene: TRBV30; CDR3aa: AWSNRERSPLH
j_gene: TRBJ1-3; v_gene: TRBV15; CDR3aa: ATSKGGSGNTIY
j_gene: TRBJ2-1; v_gene: TRBV18; CDR3aa: ASSPLDESEQF
j_gene: TRBJ2-1; v_gene: TRBV2; CDR3aa: ASSLDNEQF
j_gene: TRBJ1-5; v_gene: TRBV7-8; CDR3aa: ASSLDRGQPQH
j_gene: TRBJ2-1; v_gene: TRBV4-3; CDR3aa: ASSHHPGLAGEEQF
j_gene: TRBJ1-5; v_gene: TRBV30; CDR3aa: AWSRYTGEPQH
j_gene: TRBJ2-5; v_gene: TRBV2; CDR3aa: ASSNPDRSQETQY
j_gene: TRBJ2-4; v_gene: TRBV2; CDR3aa: ASMGPGFLAKNIQY
j_gene: TRBJ2-1; v_gene: TRBV18; CDR3aa: ASSPNRDNNEQF
j_gene: TRBJ1-4; v_gene: TRBV4-2; CDR3aa: ASSRSGQSNEKLF
j_gene: TRBJ1-1; v_gene: TRBV3-1/TRBV3-2; CDR3aa: ASKTGNTEAF
j_gene: TRBJ1-1; v_gene: TRBV10-3; CDR3aa: AISPRDGTEAF
j_gene: TRBJ1-5; v_gene: TRBV4-2; CDR3aa: ASSHGGTGQNQPQH
j_gene: TRBJ2-7; v_gene: TRBV24-1; CDR3aa: ATTTPTYEQY
j_gene: TRBJ2-5; v_gene: TRBV5-1; CDR3aa: ASSSTSSETQY
j_gene: TRBJ1-1; v_gene: TRBV7-3; CDR3aa: ASRSNAGGNTEAF
j_gene: TRBJ1-1; v_gene: TRBV12-3/TRBV12-4; CDR3aa: ASSFGGNTEAF
j_gene: TRBJ1-2; v_gene: TRBV7-2; CDR3aa: ASSLLGSAYGYT
j_gene: TRBJ2-3; v_gene: TRBV7-2; CDR3aa: ASSLAAGTAFPDTQY
j_gene: TRBJ2-1; v_gene: TRBV6-2/TRBV6-3; CDR3aa: ASSLTGGAGNEQF
j_gene: TRBJ1-1; v_gene: TRBV6-5; CDR3aa: ASRTGADNTEAF
j_gene: TRBJ1-1; v_gene: TRBV5-4; CDR3aa: ASSSRDRPGTEAF
j_gene: TRBJ2-3; v_gene: TRBV3-1/TRBV3-2; CDR3aa: ASSPRESGGLADTQY
j_gene: TRBJ2-2; v_gene: TRBV15; CDR3aa: ATSRESGRNTGELF
j_gene: TRBJ2-1; v_gene: TRBV27; CDR3aa: ASSSRYRDPLYNEQF
j_gene: TRBJ1-2; v_gene: TRBV5-1; CDR3aa: ASSSESDRGIYGYT
j_gene: TRBJ1-5; v_gene: TRBV3-1/TRBV3-2; CDR3aa: ASSHRGEPQH
j_gene: TRBJ1-1; v_gene: TRBV6-6; CDR3aa: ASSTQSGEAF
j_gene: TRBJ1-1; v_gene: TRBV6-5; CDR3aa: ASISGSAMNTEAF
j_gene: TRBJ1-2; v_gene: TRBV30; CDR3aa: AWSVAGGYGYT
j_gene: TRBJ1-2; v_gene: TRBV6-5; CDR3aa: ASRGPFYGYT
j_gene: TRBJ2-5; v_gene: TRBV5-1; CDR3aa: ASSFRETQY
j_gene: TRBJ2-1; v_gene: TRBV24-1; CDR3aa: ATSDSGGDYNEQF
j_gene: TRBJ2-7; v_gene: TRBV19; CDR3aa: ASSAVTSGGAGEQY
j_gene: TRBJ2-1; v_gene: TRBV3-1/TRBV3-2; CDR3aa: ASSPDRWNYNEQF
j_gene: TRBJ2-7; v_gene: TRBV11-1; CDR3aa: ASSPRLAGVSYEQY
j_gene: TRBJ2-1; v_gene: TRBV11-2; CDR3aa: ASSARLGQFSYNEQF
j_gene: TRBJ2-1; v_gene: TRBV11-2; CDR3aa: ASSFTSGGAGEQF
j_gene: TRBJ2-2; v_gene: TRBV18; CDR3aa: ASSPPEGAPNTGELF
j_gene: TRBJ2-3; v_gene: TRBV4-3; CDR3aa: ASSQVGPGTDTQY
j_gene: TRBJ1-1; v_gene: TRBV20-1; CDR3aa: SASWEPNTEAF
j_gene: TRBJ1-1; v_gene: TRBV5-6; CDR3aa: ASSEGGEAF
j_gene: TRBJ1-1; v_gene: TRBV5-1; CDR3aa: ASSLVNQGDAEAF
j_gene: TRBJ1-5; v_gene: TRBV11-2; CDR3aa: ASSLGSGTKQH
j_gene: TRBJ1-5; v_gene: TRBV5-5; CDR3aa: ASSSEGNQPQH
j_gene: TRBJ1-4; v_gene: TRBV5-1; CDR3aa: ASSNGQLPNEKLF
j_gene: TRBJ2-7; v_gene: TRBV5-1; CDR3aa: ASSLTGRAYEQY
j_gene: TRBJ2-5; v_gene: TRBV7-6; CDR3aa: ASSAGQGWQETQY
j_gene: TRBJ2-1; v_gene: TRBV11-2; CDR3aa: ASTKQGGGLYNEQF
j_gene: TRBJ1-2; v_gene: TRBV30; CDR3aa: AWSVKGPNYGYT
j_gene: TRBJ1-2; v_gene: TRBV27; CDR3aa: ASSPRGGARDGYT
j_gene: TRBJ2-2; v_gene: TRBV7-3; CDR3aa: ASSLTSQTASNTGELF
j_gene: TRBJ2-7; v_gene: TRBV6-2/TRBV6-3; CDR3aa: ASSRGGSYEQY
j_gene: TRBJ2-1; v_gene: TRBV4-1; CDR3aa: ASSSPRGGLRNEQF
j_gene: TRBJ1-1; v_gene: TRBV7-2; CDR3aa: ASRSGGGNTEAF